Shown below are 25 T cell receptor beta chains from a single sample sequenced in a study of shared clonotypes between healthy human individuals (dated by TCRdb to 2020 to 2021). The protocol used for the library was the immunoSEQ multiplex PCR assay. In its TCRdb copy, this immuneACCESS table keeps in-frame sequences only and misses some clones. Where compared with another copy, unresolved V genes explain less than half of these, and the others have no known cause. The sample contains roughly 2.2 million clones, over 90% of them found a single time. The top ten clonotypes cover about 0.39% of the sample. Source material: naive CD4+ T cells from PBMCs. This sample's cell subset or site label indicates: CD45RA+ positively selected. The receptors derive from a man younger than 35 in good health. Some clones in this sample may be carry-over from other donors' samples.

The V call is TRBV19, the J call TRBJ2-2; TRBD1 matches at 8 bases. CDR1 LNHDA and CDR2 SQIVND come from the germline V gene (reference sequence). The CDR3 runs to 16 residues. Trimming cost V 3 bases and J 3 bases; bases outside gene matches: 6. The CDR3 DNA follows: TGTGCCAGTAGTATTTCCGGGACAGGTCACACCGGGGAGCTGTTTTTT. It encodes CASSISGTGHTGELFF.

The chain uses TRBV7-9 and TRBJ2-2, with unresolved D. Looked up from germline, CDR1 is SEHNR and CDR2 is FQNEAQ (reference sequence). V was pared by 8 bases and J by 0 bases, with 10 bases between. This CDR3 is 14 amino acids long. Written as DNA, the CDR3 is TGTGCCAGCCCCTCCAAAGCGAACACCGGGGAGCTGTTTTTT. Amino acid sequence: CASPSKANTGELFF.

Turning to this clone: This CDR3 is also generated by other DNA sequences in the sample. V gene TRBV7-9 combines with J gene TRBJ1-1; D is undetermined. The germline gives CDR1 SEHNR, CDR2 FQNEAQ (reference sequence). This CDR3 contains 13 residues. The germline V and J ends were trimmed by 1 base and 4 bases, with 7 bases remaining between them. DNA of the CDR3: TGTGCCAGCAGCTTAGATGGTGGCACTGAAGCTTTCTTT. Amino acid sequence: CASSLDGGTEAFF.

This chain uses TRBV7-3 with TRBJ2-1; the D is unclear. CDR1 and CDR2 (germline): SGHTA, FQGTGA. The CDR3 loop spans 17 amino acids. V shed 0 bases and J shed 8 bases, with 20 bases lying between them. CDR3 in DNA: TGTGCCAGCAGCTTAACAACGGGCGGTCCGGGTTCGGATGAGCAGTTCTTC. Its translation: CASSLTTGGPGSDEQFF.

This clone was detected only once. The genes are TRBV23-1 and TRBJ2-5, with 8 bases identical to TRBD2. TRBV23-1 is labeled an ORF, and its function is uncertain. CDR3 size: 16 residues. J gave up 2 bases and V 4 bases, and 9 bases lay outside the gene matches. The CDR3 DNA is TGCGCCAGCAGTCTCCTTCCCGGGACTAGGCAAGAGACCCAGTACTTC. This codes for CASSLLPGTRQETQYF.

J is TRBJ2-7 and V is TRBV11-2; 11 bases agree with TRBD1. V shed 1 base and J 4 bases; nucleotides not matched to a gene: 3. The CDR3 length is 15 residues. Looked up from germline, CDR1 is SGHAT and CDR2 is FQNNGV. CDR3 sequence: CASSLVGTGGYEQYF. The CDR3 nucleotides read TGTGCCAGCAGCTTAGTAGGGACAGGGGGATACGAGCAGTACTTC. The whole variable domain, filled in from reference TRBV11-2 and TRBJ2-7, reads EAGVAQSPRYKIIEKRQSVAFWCNPISGHATLYWYQQILGQGPKLLIQFQNNGVVDDSQLPKDRFSAERLKGVDSTLKIQPAKLEDSAVYLCASSLVGTGGYEQYFGPGTRLTVT.

Concerning this clone itself: The sample contains more than one DNA sequence encoding this CDR3. CDR3 loop: CASSPGTSGQETQYF. The DNA for the CDR3 is TGCGCCAGCAGTCCCGGGACTAGCGGACAAGAGACCCAGTACTTC. V is TRBV5-1 and J is TRBJ2-5, with 11 bases fitting TRBD2. The junction had 5 bases not matched to a gene; V was cut back by 5 bases and J by 2 bases. The CDR3 sequence is 15 residues long. Germline V CDR1 and CDR2: SGHRS, YFSETQ.

This chain joins TRBV19 and TRBJ2-7; TRBD1 matches at 7 bases. Trimming removed 5 bases from V and 0 bases from J; junction bases left unmatched: 13. The CDR3 length is 17 residues. Germline CDR1 is LNHDA and CDR2 is SQIVND (reference sequence). The CDR3 DNA reads TGTGCCAGTAGTTGGGGGACAGCTTCTGCCAGCTCCTACGAGCAGTACTTC. This translates into CASSWGTASASSYEQYF.

The rearrangement joins TRBV7-2 to TRBJ2-2, with D maybe TRBD1 (5 bases). Deletions cut 0 bases from V and 4 bases from J, with 6 bases between. The germline V gene has CDR1 SGHTA and CDR2 FQGNSA. This CDR3 is 14 amino acids long. CDR3 nucleotide sequence: TGTGCCAGCAGCTTAGCGACAGTCACCGGGGAGCTGTTTTTT. Translating it yields CASSLATVTGELFF.

The genes are TRBV5-1 and TRBJ1-1; D gene uncertain. The CDR3 sequence is 15 residues long. Deletions cut 1 base from V and 1 base from J, with 11 bases between. Looked up from germline, CDR1 is SGHRS and CDR2 is YFSETQ. Here the CDR3 reads CASSLRAAGNTEAFF. DNA of the CDR3: TGCGCCAGCAGCTTGCGGGCGGCGGGGAACACTGAAGCTTTCTTT.

This sequence joins TRBV28 and TRBJ1-2; D ambiguous. The CDR3 has 11 residues. Trimming took off 8 bases at V and 7 bases at J, with 11 bases between the two ends. The V gene's germline CDR1 is MDHEN and CDR2 SYDVKM. The CDR3 sequence is CASWRAPGYTF. For the CDR3, the DNA is TGTGCCAGCTGGAGGGCCCCTGGCTACACCTTC.

V and J are TRBV30 and TRBJ2-3; D possibly matches TRBD1 or TRBD2 (5 bases each). Between the trimmed V and J ends, which lost 0 bases and 2 bases, there was a span of 21 bases. CDR3 size: 18 residues. CDR1 and CDR2 (germline): GTSNPN, SVGIG (reference sequence). The CDR3 bases are TGTGCCTGGAGTGTACGTGGCGCGGGCTGGGGGTCCACAGATACGCAGTATTTT. Translating gives CAWSVRGAGWGSTDTQYF.

The chain joins TRBV7-9 to TRBJ2-7; 10 bases agree with TRBD2. CDR1 SEHNR and CDR2 FQNEAQ come from the germline V gene (reference sequence). J lost 0 bases, V lost 4 bases, and 6 bases had no gene match. The CDR3 totals 16 residues. The CDR3 DNA follows: TGTGCCAGCAGCTCACAACTAGCGGGGAGCTCCTACGAGCAGTACTTC. It is translated as CASSSQLAGSSYEQYF. Full variable domain (rest looked up from reference TRBV7-9 and TRBJ2-7): DTGVSQNPRHKITKRGQNVTFRCDPISEHNRLYWYRQTLGQGPEFLTYFQNEAQLEKSRLLSDRFSAERPKGSFSTLEIQRTEQGDSAMYLCASSSQLAGSSYEQYFGPGTRLTVT.

This clone has a single count. V usage is TRBV28 and J usage is TRBJ2-1, with 9 positions matching TRBD1. Germline V gives CDR1 MDHEN, CDR2 SYDVKM. This CDR3 has 14 residues. With 7 bases clipped from V and 4 bases from J, the junction kept 5 bases outside the gene matches. CDR3 amino acids: CASITGQGYNEQFF. The DNA of the CDR3 is TGTGCCAGCATCACGGGACAGGGATACAATGAGCAGTTCTTC.

J is TRBJ1-5 and V is TRBV10-2; 7 bases fit TRBD1. Losses at the gene ends were 6 bases for V and 1 base for J; bases not matched to a gene: 9. The germline V gene encodes CDR1 WSHSY and CDR2 SAAADI. The CDR3 contains 16 residues. CDR3 nucleotides: TGCGCCAGCAGCGTCGACAGGGCCCCGAGCAATCAGCCCCAGCATTTT. Its translation: CASSVDRAPSNQPQHF.

This clone came up once. This chain uses TRBV7-9 with TRBJ2-5; TRBD1 might be the D (6 bases). Germline CDR1 and CDR2: SEHNR and FQNEAQ (reference sequence). There are 13 residues in the CDR3. V was pared by 0 bases and J by 5 bases, with 7 bases between. This CDR3 is CASSLAQGETQYF. For the CDR3, the DNA is TGTGCCAGCAGCTTAGCCCAGGGGGAGACCCAGTACTTC.

The chain carries TRBV4-1 and TRBJ2-7; TRBD1 is a possible D gene (6 bases). This CDR3 is 17 amino acids long. From germline, CDR1 is MGHRA and CDR2 YSYEKL. Trimming took 0 bases from V and 8 from J, leaving 23 bases between them. CDR3 DNA sequence: TGCGCCAGCAGCCAAGAACTTAGAAGACACGGACAGAGGAAGCAGTACTTC. Amino acids: CASSQELRRHGQRKQYF.

The chain has TRBV28 and TRBJ1-5, with TRBD1 as a possible D gene (6 bases). Trimming left V 2 bases short and J 2 bases short, with 10 bases between. This CDR3 spans 15 amino acids. Germline-derived CDR1 and CDR2 are MDHEN and SYDVKM. The CDR3 spells CASSLTGSGNQPQHF. Here the CDR3 DNA reads TGTGCCAGCAGTTTAACAGGGTCTGGCAATCAGCCCCAGCATTTT.

This rearrangement joins TRBV5-1 to TRBJ2-2, with 8 bases fitting TRBD1. The germline gives CDR1 SGHRS, CDR2 YFSETQ. The CDR3 is 15 amino acids. Trimming removed 2 bases from V and 6 bases from J; junction bases left unmatched: 6. For the CDR3, the DNA is TGCGCCAGCAGCTTTTCGGGACAGGTTTCCGGGGAGCTGTTTTTT. This gives the protein CASSFSGQVSGELFF. The full variable domain, in which reference TRBV5-1 and TRBJ2-2 provide the parts outside the CDR3, is KAGVTQTPRYLIKTRGQQVTLSCSPISGHRSVSWYQQTPGQGLQFLFEYFSETQRNKGNFPGRFSGRQFSNSRSEMNVSTLELGDSALYLCASSFSGQVSGELFFGEGSRLTVL.

The chain employs TRBV4-1 and TRBJ1-2, with D perhaps matching TRBD1 (5 bases). CDR1 is MGHRA, CDR2 YSYEKL, per germline. V shed 1 base and J shed 8 bases, with 20 bases lying between them. CDR3 length equals 16 residues. As DNA, the CDR3 is TGCGCCAGCAGCCAAGGGGGCTGGCAGGGAGCGCGCGGCTACACCTTC. Its protein product is CASSQGGWQGARGYTF.

This chain links TRBV19 with TRBJ1-5, with unresolved D. Germline CDR1 is LNHDA and CDR2 is SQIVND (reference sequence). The CDR3 is 13 residues long. The germline V and J ends were trimmed by 7 bases and 7 bases, with 14 bases remaining between them. The CDR3, as DNA: TGTGCCAGTACCGCGGATCGGGGACAGCCCCAGCATTTT. This encodes CASTADRGQPQHF.

This chain links TRBV7-8 with TRBJ2-1; no reliable D call. Germline V lookup: CDR1 SGHVS, CDR2 FQNEAQ. This CDR3 has 13 amino acids. Between the trimmed V and J ends, which lost 5 bases and 10 bases, there was a span of 15 bases. The CDR3 sequence: CASSQRFLREQFF. The CDR3 region has the DNA TGTGCCAGCAGCCAGCGATTCCTGCGGGAGCAGTTCTTC.

CDR3 protein: CASSLNSGSGNTIYF. The DNA for the CDR3 is TGTGCCAGCAGCTTAAATAGCGGGTCTGGAAACACCATATATTTT. J is TRBJ1-3 and V is TRBV7-9; D unclear. This CDR3 is built from 15 residues. Germline CDR1 SEHNR, CDR2 FQNEAQ (reference sequence). Trimming stripped 2 bases from V and 1 base from J, with 9 bases between.

This rearrangement joins TRBV10-1 to TRBJ2-1; 9 bases are a match to TRBD2. Per germline, CDR1 WNHNN and CDR2 SYGVQD (reference sequence). The CDR3 loop spans 16 amino acids. Trimming cost V 8 bases and J 4 bases; bases outside gene matches: 12. Here the CDR3 reads CASLLSGRGCYNEQFF. The CDR3 nucleotides read TGCGCCAGCCTTCTTAGCGGGAGAGGGTGTTACAATGAGCAGTTCTTC.

This sequence joins TRBV2 and TRBJ2-2; TRBD2 aligns across 7 bases. Trimming cost V 5 bases and J 6 bases; bases outside gene matches: 6. Germline V CDR1 and CDR2: SNHLY, FYNNEI. CDR3 length equals 14 residues. The chain's CDR3 is CASSSLGLAGELFF. In DNA, the CDR3 is TGTGCCAGCAGTTCCCTCGGACTAGCCGGGGAGCTGTTTTTT.